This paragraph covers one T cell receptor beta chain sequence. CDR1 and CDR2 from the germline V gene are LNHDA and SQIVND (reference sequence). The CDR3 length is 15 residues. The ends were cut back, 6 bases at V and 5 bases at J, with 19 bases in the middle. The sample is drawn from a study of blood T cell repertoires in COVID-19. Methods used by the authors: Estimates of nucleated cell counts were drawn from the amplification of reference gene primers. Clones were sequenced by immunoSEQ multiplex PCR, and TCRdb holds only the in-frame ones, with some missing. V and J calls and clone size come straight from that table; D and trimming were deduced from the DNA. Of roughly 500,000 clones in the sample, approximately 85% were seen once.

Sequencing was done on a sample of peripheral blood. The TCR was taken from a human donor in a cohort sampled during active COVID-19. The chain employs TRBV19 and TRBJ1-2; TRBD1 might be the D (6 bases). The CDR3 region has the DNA TGTGCCAGTAGCGACCAACAGGGTCAGGGGTATGGCTACACCTTC. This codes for CASSDQQGQGYGYTF.